These 8 T cell receptor beta chains originate from one sample sequenced in a study of human T cells and chemical hapten exposure. The time point here: pre-sensitization, week 0. Indicated treatment: therapeutic diphenylcyclopropenone sensitization with weekly scalp DPC. TCRdb reanalysed the RACE reads using MiXCR and keeps one entry per CDR3 protein. The sample lists about 180,000 distinct CDR3 sequences; approximately 31% were seen once. Sequenced here: whole blood, sampled in connection with sensitization to the hapten diphenylcyclopropenone (DPC). The receptors originated from a woman aged 25 to 45 with alopecia areata. Some clones in this sample may be carry-over from other donors' samples.

The chain employs TRBV29-1 and TRBJ1-1; D possibly corresponds to TRBD1 (6 bases). Germline CDR1 reads SQVTM; CDR2 reads ANQGSEA. This CDR3 comprises 13 residues. V dropped 7 bases and J dropped 1 base, with 13 bases sitting between them. The CDR3 here is CSAGTSTNTEAFF. CDR3 sequence (DNA): TGCAGCGCTGGGACATCTACGAACACTGAAGCTTTCTTT.

This clonotype was counted a few times. The chain combines TRBV9 with TRBJ1-1; TRBD1 agrees at 8 bases. The CDR3 runs 15 residues. V shed 4 bases, J shed 4 bases, and the junction held 9 bases outside the gene matches. Germline V CDR1 and CDR2: SGDLS, YYNGEE. This chain's CDR3 is CASSTGTGGFTEAFF. The CDR3 DNA follows: TGTGCCAGCAGCACAGGTACAGGGGGGTTCACTGAAGCTTTCTTT.

V usage is TRBV27 and J usage is TRBJ2-2, with unresolved D. V gave up 3 bases and J gave up 4 bases, with 9 bases separating them. Per the germline V gene, CDR1 is MNHEY and CDR2 is SMNVEV (reference sequence). The CDR3 runs 14 residues. In nucleotides, the CDR3 is TGTGCCAGCAGTTTTTTAGACGTCACCGGGGAGCTGTTTTTT. It specifies CASSFLDVTGELFF.

The count of this clonotype is one. The chain employs TRBV24-1 and TRBJ1-2, with a possible D match to TRBD1 (5 bases). Germline CDR1 and CDR2: KGHDR and SFDVKD. The CDR3 extends over 13 amino acids. Trimming left V 6 bases short and J 4 bases short, with 11 bases between. CDR3 in amino acids: CATSPGHFYGYTF. CDR3 in DNA: TGTGCCACCAGTCCAGGACACTTCTATGGCTACACCTTC.

The rearrangement uses TRBV20-1 and TRBJ2-1; the match to TRBD2 covers 8 bases. CDR3 length equals 14 residues. Looked up from germline, CDR1 is DFQATT and CDR2 is SNEGSKA (reference sequence). The trim removed 1 base at V and 5 bases at J, leaving 4 bases unmatched. CDR3 amino acids: CSARGLAGHNEQFF. The DNA of the CDR3 is TGCAGTGCTAGAGGATTAGCGGGGCACAATGAGCAGTTCTTC.

This clonotype turned up a few times. The rearrangement uses TRBV5-1 and TRBJ1-4; 7 nucleotides line up with TRBD1. The germline CDR1 and CDR2 sequences are SGHRS and YFSETQ. The V gene end was trimmed by 3 bases and the J gene end by 4 bases; junction bases not matched to a gene: 12. CDR3 size: 17 residues. The DNA of the CDR3 is TGCGCCAGCAGCTCAAAGCCGACAGGGATCGGTAATGAAAAACTGTTTTTT. This sequence encodes CASSSKPTGIGNEKLFF.

This clonotype was observed a handful of times. The chain couples TRBV5-6 to TRBJ1-1, with D tentatively TRBD1 (5 bases). Trimming took 4 bases from V and 4 from J, leaving 14 bases between them. CDR3 length: 14 amino acids. The germline gives CDR1 SGHDT, CDR2 YYEEEE. CDR3 DNA: TGTGCCAGCAGCCCGACCGTCAGGGCCACTGAAGCTTTCTTT. Encoded protein: CASSPTVRATEAFF.

On this clonotype itself: The junction does not match germline at one end; this may be a read error. The chain employs TRBV27 and TRBJ1-2, with TRBD1 as a possible D gene (6 bases). CDR3 size: 15 residues. Germline assignment: CDR1 MNHEY and CDR2 SMNVEV (reference sequence). In nucleotides, the CDR3 is TGTGCCAGCAGCTTATCGGACAGTTCTAACTATGGCTACGCCTTC. Its protein is CASSLSDSSNYGYAF.